What follows is one T cell receptor beta chain and its context. Its antigen has not been determined. Qualities for individual bases were not recorded, and no much larger clone is one base off. TCRbeta CDR3 regions were amplified from genomic DNA by means of the immunoSEQ Assay, a bias-controlled multiplex PCR. Per the original workflow: Within the assay, amplification of reference gene primers was used to estimate how many nucleated cells each sample contained. Sequence reads were collapsed and filtered to measure the absolute abundance of every unique TCRbeta CDR3 rearrangement. For each sample, productive Simpson clonality was calculated by taking the square root of Simpson's diversity index across productive rearrangements. The clones in this table, taken by TCRdb from immuneACCESS, are in-frame only. Not every clone is retained; where verified, under half of the shortfall comes from an unresolved V gene, and the cause of the rest is unknown. V and J calls and clone size are as listed in that table; D and trimming were resolved from the DNA. The sample records roughly 250,000 clones, more than 75% of which are singletons. The top ten hold 2% to 2.5% of the sample.

Ends trimmed: V by 5 bases, J by 1 base; bases unmatched to a gene: 8. In the germline V gene, CDR1 corresponds to SGHDT and CDR2 to YYEEEE. The CDR3 runs 16 residues from the cysteine to the phenylalanine. Left in the record is the CDR3 DNA by itself, 48 bases read in frame from the first base. This entry comes from a study of blood T cell repertoires in COVID-19 (dated by TCRdb to the early 2020s). Notes on the research overall: Samples from collaborators originated in the United States, Italy and Spain and spanned both the acute and convalescent phases of COVID-19. The material from the prospective study consisted of cDNA or gDNA derived from T cells, B-cell-depleted T cells, or PBMCs. Subjects who had been exposed to COVID-19, were actively infected with it, or had recovered from it provided the deeply sampled blood TCRbeta repertoires that made up the dataset. A freely available public database, intended as a resource for researchers studying the immune response to SARS-CoV-2, is where the repertoires were released. Samples came from the ongoing ImmuneRACE study (first 160 participants) plus 1,254 subjects from 6 global collaborators. A de-identified subject ID, COVID-19 status, age in years and sex were almost always included in the sample metadata. Where HLA class I and class II types were available, the types were taken from metadata supplied by the sample provider, not from assay-based typing. Broader findings and caveats from the paper: How much clinical and demographic metadata was included differed by source and by participant, and the metadata was provided uncurated.

In the prospective study, participants were about 18 to 100 years old, resided in fewer than 25 geographic areas of the United States, and were enrolled through a virtual design. In the prospective study, cohorts were assigned on the basis of participant-reported clinical history obtained from a screening survey and a study questionnaire. Recovered participants in ImmuneRACE Cohort 3 were defined as having two consecutive negative NP/OP PCR tests, clearance from a healthcare professional, or resolution of symptoms. Mobile phlebotomists in the prospective study collected whole blood, serum and a nasopharyngeal or oropharyngeal swab from every participant. Prospective study participants could optionally give additional blood draws and questionnaires over an approximately two-month period. Before DNA extraction, blood samples from the prospective study were shipped at room temperature or frozen.

The TCR comes from a woman aged 45-60 years who had recovered from COVID-19. This chain joins TRBV5-6 to TRBJ2-2; 7 junctional bases match TRBD2. Input material: PBMCs or T cells enriched from blood (not recorded which). The CDR3 region has the sequence CASSEALAVNTGELFF. Here is the DNA: TGTGCCAGCAGTGAGGCGCTAGCGGTGAACACCGGGGAGCTGTTTTTT.